The 21 T cell receptor beta chains below all came from one sample that was sequenced in a study of blood T cells in healthy people across ages. Sample-barcoded 5' priming and a J-beta primer mix drove a second PCR of about 7 to 12 cycles. TCRdb re-called the 5' RACE reads through MiXCR, storing one row per CDR3 protein. This table has about 830,000 distinct CDR3 sequences, about 59% appearing once. Sequencing was done on a sample of blood. These receptors originate from a man aged 25 to 40 in good health.

This chain joins TRBV20-1 and TRBJ2-3; D may correspond to TRBD1 or TRBD2 (5 bases each). V was clipped by 5 bases and J by 0 bases, with 12 bases between them. Germline lookup yields CDR1 DFQATT and CDR2 SNEGSKA (reference sequence). CDR3 length equals 14 residues. CDR3 region: CSAEGTLSTDTQYF. The CDR3 DNA reads as TGCAGTGCTGAGGGGACCCTGAGCACAGATACGCAGTATTTT.

J is TRBJ2-7 and V is TRBV7-3; unclear D gene. The CDR3 has 13 amino acids. The V gene's germline CDR1 is SGHTA and CDR2 FQGTGA. The V end lost 0 bases, the J end lost 7 bases, and 10 bases lay between the germline ends. CDR3 nucleotides: TGTGCCAGCAGCTTAACGGTCTTGGGGGAGCAGTACTTC. Its translation: CASSLTVLGEQYF.

The CDR3 nucleotides read TGTGCCGGCTCCTGGGGACGTTCCTACGAGCAGTACTTC. Its translation: CAGSWGRSYEQYF. This chain joins TRBV2 and TRBJ2-7, with D perhaps TRBD1 or TRBD2 (5 bases each). The CDR3 contains 13 residues. Germline-derived CDR1 and CDR2 are SNHLY and FYNNEI. Trimming shortened V by 11 bases and J by 1 base, and 15 bases separated the two germline ends. The whole variable domain, remainder taken from reference TRBV2 and TRBJ2-7, is EPEVTQTPSHQVTQMGQEVILRCVPISNHLYFYWYRQILGQKVEFLVSFYNNEISEKSEIFDDQFSVERPDGSNFTLKIRSTKLEDSAMYFCAGSWGRSYEQYFGPGTRLTVT.

The V gene is TRBV5-1, the J gene TRBJ2-2; D not certain. Trimming took 0 bases from V and 9 from J, leaving 9 bases between them. This CDR3 has 13 amino acids. The germline V gene has CDR1 SGHRS and CDR2 YFSETQ. The CDR3 loop reads CASSLVGSWELFF. DNA of the CDR3: TGCGCCAGCAGCTTGGTGGGCAGCTGGGAGCTGTTTTTT. The whole variable domain, remainder taken from reference TRBV5-1 and TRBJ2-2, is KAGVTQTPRYLIKTRGQQVTLSCSPISGHRSVSWYQQTPGQGLQFLFEYFSETQRNKGNFPGRFSGRQFSNSRSEMNVSTLELGDSALYLCASSLVGSWELFFGEGSRLTVL.

V usage is TRBV7-2 and J usage is TRBJ2-5, with D perhaps being TRBD1 or TRBD2 (5 bases each). There are 14 residues in the CDR3. Between the trimmed V and J ends, which lost 5 bases and 5 bases, there was a span of 15 bases. Per germline, CDR1 SGHTA and CDR2 FQGNSA. The CDR3 loop reads CASSPSRGAETQYF. CDR3 DNA: TGTGCCAGCAGCCCTAGCCGAGGGGCTGAGACCCAGTACTTC.

This rearrangement joins TRBV7-2 to TRBJ1-4; D not resolved. The V gene's germline CDR1 is SGHTA and CDR2 FQGNSA. CDR3 length equals 13 residues. The V end was cut by 7 bases, the J end by 8 bases, with 14 bases between. In DNA, the CDR3 is TGTGCCAGCACCTTGACCTTGAGGGAAAAACTGTTTTTT. It codes for CASTLTLREKLFF.

The rearrangement uses TRBV6-5 and TRBJ2-1, with a weak D call TRBD1 (7 bases). The germline V gene has CDR1 MNHEY and CDR2 SVGAGI. The CDR3 is made up of 15 amino acids. V was clipped by 6 bases and J by 7 bases, with 19 bases between them. CDR3 sequence: CASRMDRRGSNEQFF. The CDR3, as DNA: TGTGCCAGCAGGATGGACAGGAGGGGAAGTAATGAGCAGTTCTTC.

Note on this clonotype: A junction end diverges from the germline sequence, so it may reflect a read error. This rearrangement joins TRBV5-1 to TRBJ1-4; D is uncertain. CDR3 length equals 16 residues. Germline V gives CDR1 SGHRS, CDR2 YFSETQ. Written as DNA, the CDR3 is TGCGCCGGCAGCCCCTCGGTCGGAGACCCTAATGAAAAACTGTTTTTT. It yields the protein CAGSPSVGDPNEKLFF.

The sample holds many counts of this clonotype. V is TRBV5-1 and J is TRBJ1-6, with 7 positions matching TRBD1. V shed 0 bases, J shed 9 bases, and the junction held 3 bases outside the gene matches. The CDR3 runs to 14 residues. The germline gives CDR1 SGHRS, CDR2 YFSETQ. As DNA, the CDR3 is TGCGCCAGCAGCTTGGGGCAGGGGGGTTCACCCCTCCACTTT. This sequence encodes CASSLGQGGSPLHF.

This sequence joins TRBV9 and TRBJ2-7; the match to TRBD1 covers 7 bases. The length of the CDR3 is 16 residues. The J segment lost 2 bases and the V segment lost 3 bases, leaving 11 bases of the junction unmatched. The germline gives CDR1 SGDLS, CDR2 YYNGEE. The CDR3 nucleotides are TGTGCCAGCAGCGCAGGGGAACAGGGGATCGCCTACGAGCAGTACTTC. As protein: CASSAGEQGIAYEQYF. Full variable domain (remainder filled in from reference TRBV9 and TRBJ2-7): DSGVTQTPKHLITATGQRVTLRCSPRSGDLSVYWYQQSLDQGLQFLIQYYNGEERAKGNILERFSAQQFPDLHSELNLSSLELGDSALYFCASSAGEQGIAYEQYFGPGTRLTVT.

This clonotype was recorded a few times. The chain uses TRBV28 and TRBJ2-3, with 11 bases aligning to TRBD2. Germline CDR1 and CDR2: MDHEN and SYDVKM. Unmatched junction bases numbered 9, after V lost 5 bases and J lost 2 bases. The length of the CDR3 is 17 residues. The CDR3 DNA reads TGTGCCAGCAGTGGCGACCTAGCGGGGGGTCTCACAGATACGCAGTATTTT. Translating gives CASSGDLAGGLTDTQYF.

The rearrangement links TRBV28 to TRBJ1-2; the D gene is possibly TRBD1 (6 bases). V was shortened by 6 bases and J by 10 bases, with 18 bases between the two germline ends. Germline V gene data show CDR1 as MDHEN and CDR2 as SYDVKM. The CDR3 has 13 residues. The CDR3 DNA sequence: TGTGCCAGCAGCACCGGGACAACATTCGCCTACACCTTC. Translation gives CASSTGTTFAYTF.

This clonotype was detected only a few times. A junction boundary mismatches the germline segment, possibly from a read error. The chain is built from TRBV7-9 and TRBJ2-7, with D perhaps being TRBD1 or TRBD2 (5 bases each). The CDR3 sequence is 16 residues long. CDR1 and CDR2 from the germline V gene are SEHNR and FQNEAQ (reference sequence). The CDR3 DNA sequence: TGTGCCAGCGGCTTATACGAGGGGACCAGTAACTACGAGCAGTACTTC. It translates to CASGLYEGTSNYEQYF.

This clonotype was seen a single time. A junction end diverges from the germline sequence, so it may reflect a read error. J is TRBJ1-2 and V is TRBV25-1; 7 nucleotides line up with TRBD1. The CDR3 totals 14 residues. Germline CDR1 reads MGHDK; CDR2 reads SYGVNS. Here the CDR3 reads CAGSAPGGGRGYTF. CDR3 nucleotides: TGTGCCGGCAGTGCCCCAGGAGGGGGCCGTGGCTACACCTTC.

A remark on this clonotype: This sequence may be a read error, since a much larger clone differs from it by one base. The J gene is TRBJ2-5, the V gene TRBV4-1, with no clear D. This CDR3 region has 15 residues. Germline V gene data show CDR1 as MGHRA and CDR2 as YSYEKL. The ends were cut back, 3 bases at V and 1 base at J, with 12 bases in the middle. The CDR3 here is CASSHNRVVQETQYF. The CDR3, as DNA: TGCGCCAGCAGCCATAACCGGGTCGTCCAAGAGACCCAGTACTTC.

This CDR3 reads CASSPGLVGFETQYF. The CDR3 bases are TGTGCCAGCAGCCCGGGACTAGTGGGGTTTGAGACCCAGTACTTC. The rearrangement uses TRBV7-3 and TRBJ2-5; 8 positions agree with TRBD2. This CDR3 has 15 amino acids. CDR1 is SGHTA and CDR2 is FQGTGA in the germline V gene. The ends lost 5 bases at V and 5 bases at J; junction bases unmatched: 10.

CDR3: CASSQDLARQETQYF. CDR3 DNA sequence: TGTGCCAGCAGCCAAGATCTGGCTAGGCAAGAGACCCAGTACTTC. The rearrangement uses TRBV3-1 and TRBJ2-5; the D is unclear. The CDR3 consists of 15 residues. The V gene's germline CDR1 is LGHDT and CDR2 YNNKEL (reference sequence). V dropped 0 bases and J dropped 2 bases, with 10 bases sitting between them.

Concerning this clonotype itself: Being one base from a much bigger clone, this may be a read error. The V gene is TRBV12-3 or TRBV12-4, the J gene TRBJ2-5, with a possible D match to TRBD2 (6 bases). This CDR3 has 14 residues. The V and J ends lost 3 bases and 5 bases respectively, with 13 bases between them. CDR3 sequence reads: CASSFRGTGETQYF. The CDR3 nucleotides are TGTGCCAGCAGTTTTCGCGGGACCGGGGAGACCCAGTACTTC.

The table lists this clonotype with a few counts. The gene calls are TRBV14 and TRBJ2-7; the match to TRBD1 covers 7 bases. V gave up 4 bases and J gave up 0 bases; unmatched junction bases: 6. Germline V gene sequence: CDR1 SGHDN, CDR2 FVKESK. The CDR3 contains 15 residues. CDR3 bases: TGTGCCAGCAGCCTTGGGACAGTTTTCTCCTACGAGCAGTACTTC. It translates to CASSLGTVFSYEQYF.

This clonotype has just a few counts. This chain connects TRBV20-1 to TRBJ2-7; D might be TRBD2 (5 bases). CDR3 length equals 15 residues. In germline, CDR1 is DFQATT, CDR2 SNEGSKA (reference sequence). Deletions cut 6 bases from V and 0 bases from J, with 18 bases between. CDR3 residues: CSAPARGIGSYEQYF. CDR3 DNA: TGCAGTGCCCCAGCACGGGGAATAGGCTCCTACGAGCAGTACTTC.

In this sample, this clonotype turned up once. The V call is TRBV7-9, the J call TRBJ2-1; D is possibly TRBD2 (5 bases). This CDR3 region has 16 residues. CDR1 and CDR2 (germline): SEHNR, FQNEAQ (reference sequence). Deletions cut 1 base from V and 5 bases from J, with 15 bases between. DNA for the CDR3: TGTGCCAGCAGCTTAGGTGACCTGAGGGTCAACAATGAGCAGTTCTTC. As protein: CASSLGDLRVNNEQFF.